This TCR beta chain was sequenced during a study of blood T cell repertoires in COVID-19. TCRdb keeps only in-frame clones here, not all; method: immunoSEQ multiplex PCR. The profile shows some 250,000 clones, roughly 90% of them singletons. Germline values: CDR1 SQVTM, CDR2 ANQGSEA. V shed 5 bases, J shed 7 bases, and the junction held 3 bases outside the gene matches. CDR3 size: 13 residues. Specimen: PBMCs or T cells enriched from blood (not recorded which). The chain employs TRBV29-1 and TRBJ1-6; 9 positions agree with TRBD1. This TCR was recovered from a man aged 35-49 years who had recovered from COVID-19. CDR3 coding DNA: TGCAGCGTTTCGACAGGGGGAAATTCACCCCTCCACTTT. This encodes CSVSTGGNSPLHF.